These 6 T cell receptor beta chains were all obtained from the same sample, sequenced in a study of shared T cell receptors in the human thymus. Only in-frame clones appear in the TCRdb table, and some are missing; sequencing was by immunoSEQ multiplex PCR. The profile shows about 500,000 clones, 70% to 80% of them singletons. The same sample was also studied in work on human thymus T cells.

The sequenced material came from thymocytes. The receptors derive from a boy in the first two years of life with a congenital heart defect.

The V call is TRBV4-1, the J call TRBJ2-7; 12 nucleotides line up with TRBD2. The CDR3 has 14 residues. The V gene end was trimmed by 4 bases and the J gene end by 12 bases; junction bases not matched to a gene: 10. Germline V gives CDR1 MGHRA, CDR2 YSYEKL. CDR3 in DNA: TGCGCCAGCAGCCCTTTAGCGACTAGCGGGAGTCTGTACTTC. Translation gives CASSPLATSGSLYF.

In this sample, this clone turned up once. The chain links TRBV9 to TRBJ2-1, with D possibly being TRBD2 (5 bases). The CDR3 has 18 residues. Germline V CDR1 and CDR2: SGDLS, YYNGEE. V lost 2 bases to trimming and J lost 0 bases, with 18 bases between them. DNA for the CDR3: TGTGCCAGCAGCGTCCGGACTTCCTACGAGAGCTCCTACAATGAGCAGTTCTTC. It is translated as CASSVRTSYESSYNEQFF.

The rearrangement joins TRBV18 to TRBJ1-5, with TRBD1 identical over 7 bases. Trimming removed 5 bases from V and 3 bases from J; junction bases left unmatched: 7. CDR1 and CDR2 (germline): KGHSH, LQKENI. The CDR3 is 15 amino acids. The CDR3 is CASSTTGLDNQPQHF. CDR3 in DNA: TGTGCCAGCTCAACGACAGGGTTGGACAATCAGCCCCAGCATTTT.

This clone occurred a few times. The CDR3 sequence: CASSSGGGGRNTGELFF. CDR3 sequence (DNA): TGCGCCAGCAGCTCAGGCGGCGGCGGGAGGAACACCGGGGAGCTGTTTTTT. This chain uses TRBV5-1 with TRBJ2-2; TRBD2 aligns across 7 bases. V lost 3 bases and J lost 1; bases outside the gene matches: 9. CDR1 SGHRS and CDR2 YFSETQ come from the germline V gene. CDR3 length: 17 residues.

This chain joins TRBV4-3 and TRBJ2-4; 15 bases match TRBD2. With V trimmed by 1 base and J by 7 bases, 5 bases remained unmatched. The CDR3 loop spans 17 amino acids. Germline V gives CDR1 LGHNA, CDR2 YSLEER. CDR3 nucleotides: TGCGCCAGCAGCCAAGTTGGGACTAGCGGGAGGAGGAACATTCAGTACTTC. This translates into CASSQVGTSGRRNIQYF.

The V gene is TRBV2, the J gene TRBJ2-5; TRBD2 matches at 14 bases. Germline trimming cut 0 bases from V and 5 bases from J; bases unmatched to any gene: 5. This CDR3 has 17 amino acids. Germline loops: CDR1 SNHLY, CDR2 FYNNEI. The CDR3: CASSEAGLAGGAETQYF. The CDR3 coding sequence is TGTGCCAGCAGTGAAGCCGGACTAGCGGGAGGAGCGGAGACCCAGTACTTC.